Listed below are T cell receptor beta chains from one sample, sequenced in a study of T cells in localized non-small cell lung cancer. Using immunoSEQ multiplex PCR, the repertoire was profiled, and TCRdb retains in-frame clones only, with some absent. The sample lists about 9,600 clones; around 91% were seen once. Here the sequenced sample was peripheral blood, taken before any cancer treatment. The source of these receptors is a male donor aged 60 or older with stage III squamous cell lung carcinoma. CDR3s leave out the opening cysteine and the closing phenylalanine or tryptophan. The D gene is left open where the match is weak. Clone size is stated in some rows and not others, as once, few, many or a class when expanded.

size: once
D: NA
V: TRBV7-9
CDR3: ASSFPRGGQETQY

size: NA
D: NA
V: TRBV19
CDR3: ASSNPEAGGVDTEAF

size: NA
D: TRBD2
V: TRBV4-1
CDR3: ASSLAGGTYEQY

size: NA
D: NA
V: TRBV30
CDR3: AWSGFPRSYEQY

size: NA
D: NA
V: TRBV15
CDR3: ATSRPGQQY

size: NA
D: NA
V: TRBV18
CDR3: ASSLGQRTEAF

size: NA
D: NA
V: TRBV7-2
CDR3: ASSRGLGETQY

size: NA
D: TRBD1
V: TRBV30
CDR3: AWSVPGGVHTIY

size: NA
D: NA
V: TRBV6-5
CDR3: ASAGSSNQPQH

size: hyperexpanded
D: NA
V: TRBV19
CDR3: ASSLRQADTAMGYT

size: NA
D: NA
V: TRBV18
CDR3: ASSPQGGSNQPQH

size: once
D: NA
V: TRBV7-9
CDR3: ASSQLAGNSPLH

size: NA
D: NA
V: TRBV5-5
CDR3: ASSPGTDTIY

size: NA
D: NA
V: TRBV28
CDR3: ASSLLEGISPLH

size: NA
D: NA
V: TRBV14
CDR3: ASSQEPLDTYNGYT

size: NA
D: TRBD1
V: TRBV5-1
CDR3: ASSLVDREETQY

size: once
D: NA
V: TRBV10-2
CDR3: ASSDAGLGYNEQF

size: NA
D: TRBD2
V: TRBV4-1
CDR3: ASSQDPAGSETQY

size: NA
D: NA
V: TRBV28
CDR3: ASSSPGPSDEKLF

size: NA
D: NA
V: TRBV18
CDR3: ASSQYNEQF

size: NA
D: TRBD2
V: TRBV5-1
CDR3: ASSLAGTSRETQY

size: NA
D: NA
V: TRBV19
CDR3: ASSIDGTGELF

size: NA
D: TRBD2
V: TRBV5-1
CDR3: ASSLGLAGGHGGTDTQY

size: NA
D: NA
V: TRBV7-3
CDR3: ASSLTLGYEQY

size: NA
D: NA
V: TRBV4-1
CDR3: ASSQEPVGYEQY

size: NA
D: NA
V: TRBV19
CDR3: ASSRGREGRQPQH

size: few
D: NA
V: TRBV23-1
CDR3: ASSYLTSGNTIY

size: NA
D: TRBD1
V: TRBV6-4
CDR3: ASSDLGGKGTDTQY

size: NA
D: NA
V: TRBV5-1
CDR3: ASLLGPYNSPLH

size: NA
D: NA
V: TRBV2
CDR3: ASNGQQETQY